This T cell receptor beta chain emerged from a study of cytomegalovirus exposure and HLA in healthy donors. PCR employed 60 Vbeta and 13 Jbeta primers. The data were produced by immunoSEQ multiplex PCR, yet TCRdb's version contains in-frame clones alone and is incomplete. In the table there are some 180,000 clones, around 83% of which are singletons. This clone was observed once. CDR1 and CDR2 (germline): WNHNN, SYGVQD (reference sequence). The CDR3 extends over 17 amino acids. With 6 bases clipped from V and 4 bases from J, the junction kept 9 bases outside the gene matches. The TCR comes from a young woman in good health and CMV-seronegative. Sequenced input: PBMCs. The V call is TRBV10-1, the J call TRBJ2-1, with 13 bases lining up with TRBD2. CDR3 in amino acids: CASSWTSGRTGYNEQFF. CDR3 DNA: TGCGCCAGCAGCTGGACTAGCGGGAGAACTGGGTACAATGAGCAGTTCTTC.